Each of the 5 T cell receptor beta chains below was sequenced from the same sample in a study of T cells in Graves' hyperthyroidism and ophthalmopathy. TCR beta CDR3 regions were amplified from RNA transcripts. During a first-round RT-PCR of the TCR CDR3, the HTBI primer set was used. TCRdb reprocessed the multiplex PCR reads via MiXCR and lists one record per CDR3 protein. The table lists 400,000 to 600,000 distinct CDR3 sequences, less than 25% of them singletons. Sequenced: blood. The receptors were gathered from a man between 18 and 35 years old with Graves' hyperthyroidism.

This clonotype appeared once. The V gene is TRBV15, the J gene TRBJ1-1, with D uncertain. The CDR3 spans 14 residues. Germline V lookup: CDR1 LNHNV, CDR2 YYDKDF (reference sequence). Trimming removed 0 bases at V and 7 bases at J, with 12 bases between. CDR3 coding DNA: TGTGCCACCAGCAGAGATAGAGTATCGGGTGAAGCTTTCTTT. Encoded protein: CATSRDRVSGEAFF.

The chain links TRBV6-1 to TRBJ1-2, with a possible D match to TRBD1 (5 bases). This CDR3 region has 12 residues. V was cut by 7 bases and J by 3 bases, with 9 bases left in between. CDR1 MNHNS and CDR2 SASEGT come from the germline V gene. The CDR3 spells CASKVQDYGYTF. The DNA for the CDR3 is TGTGCCAGCAAGGTACAGGACTATGGCTACACCTTC.

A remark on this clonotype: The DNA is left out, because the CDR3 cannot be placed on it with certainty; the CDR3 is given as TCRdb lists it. The CDR3 here is CASSSSGIRNNQPQHF. This sequence joins TRBV28 and TRBJ1-5; the table's TRBD1 call for D was not verified on the DNA. CDR1 and CDR2 from the germline V gene are MDHEN and SYDVKM. A total of 16 residues make up the CDR3, ends included.

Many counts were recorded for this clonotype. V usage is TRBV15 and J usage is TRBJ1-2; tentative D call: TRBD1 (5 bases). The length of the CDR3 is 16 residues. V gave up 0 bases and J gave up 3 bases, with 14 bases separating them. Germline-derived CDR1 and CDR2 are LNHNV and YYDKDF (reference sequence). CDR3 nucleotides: TGTGCCACCAGCAGAGAGGGCAGGGTTAATGACTATGGCTACACCTTC. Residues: CATSREGRVNDYGYTF.

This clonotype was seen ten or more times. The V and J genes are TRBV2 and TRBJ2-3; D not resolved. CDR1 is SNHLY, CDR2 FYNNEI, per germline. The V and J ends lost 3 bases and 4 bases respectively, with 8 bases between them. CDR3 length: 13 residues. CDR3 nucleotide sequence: TGTGCCAGCAGTGACAGCATCCCAGATACGCAGTATTTT. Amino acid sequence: CASSDSIPDTQYF.